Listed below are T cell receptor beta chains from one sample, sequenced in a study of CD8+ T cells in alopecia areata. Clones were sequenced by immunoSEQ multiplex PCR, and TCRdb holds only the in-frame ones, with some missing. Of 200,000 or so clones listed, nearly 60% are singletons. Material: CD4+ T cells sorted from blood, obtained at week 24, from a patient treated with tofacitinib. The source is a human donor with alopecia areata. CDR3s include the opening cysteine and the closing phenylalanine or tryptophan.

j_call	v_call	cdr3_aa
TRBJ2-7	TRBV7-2	CASSLVGGDEQYF
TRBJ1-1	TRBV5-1	CASTNIQGAGNTEAFF
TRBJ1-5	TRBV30	CAWSGRDNHPQHF
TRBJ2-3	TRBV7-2	CASSLRTDTQYF
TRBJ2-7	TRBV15	CATSRDRSSYEQYF
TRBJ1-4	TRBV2	CASSDAGEGNEKLFF
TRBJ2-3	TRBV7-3	CASSPGLSTDTQYF
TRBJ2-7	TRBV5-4	CASSLDSAATYEQYF
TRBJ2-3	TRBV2	CASRFVKADTQYF
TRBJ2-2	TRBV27	CASSPGLAGTGELFF
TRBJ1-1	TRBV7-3	CASSQQGLTDTEAFF
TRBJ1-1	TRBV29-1	CSVDPLSTEAFF
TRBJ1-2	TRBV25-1	CASSAGAPYGYTF
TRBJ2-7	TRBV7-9	CASSLTRAEQYF
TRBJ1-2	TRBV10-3	CAISAGPDSRPPYGYTF
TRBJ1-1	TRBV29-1	CSVEEAGGTEAFF
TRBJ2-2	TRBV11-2	CASSLRRDLPGELFF
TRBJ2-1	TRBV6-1	CASSRRANEQFF
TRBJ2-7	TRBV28	CASSLGRGRGYEQYF
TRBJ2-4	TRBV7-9	CASSFQLGRDIQYF
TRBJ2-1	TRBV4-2	CASSHEDGSSYNEQFF
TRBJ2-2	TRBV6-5	CAASVAGGTGELFF
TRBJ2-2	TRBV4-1	CASSQDRGRWNTGELFF
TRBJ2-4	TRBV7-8	CASSSPSGGGIQYF
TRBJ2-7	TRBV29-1	CSAVGQGAYEQYF
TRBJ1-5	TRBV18	CASSPFSNQPQHF
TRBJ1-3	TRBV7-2	CASSPQHLQNSGNTIYF
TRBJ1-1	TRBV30	CACGTGNPDGAFF
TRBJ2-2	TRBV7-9	CASSLGGTLNTGELFF
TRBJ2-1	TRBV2	CASSDPAYWNEQFF
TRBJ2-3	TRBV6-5	CASSLAGGWADTQYF
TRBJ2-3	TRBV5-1	CASSLGEGLADTQYF
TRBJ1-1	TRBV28	CASRRMNTEAFF
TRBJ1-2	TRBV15	CATSRDYEGYYGYTF
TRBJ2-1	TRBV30	CASPRPSSYNEQFF
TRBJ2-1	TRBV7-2	CASSLVLREGTLGEQFF
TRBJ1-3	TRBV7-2	CASSLSGSENTIYF
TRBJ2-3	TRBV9	CASSGTSGATQYF
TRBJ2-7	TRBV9	CASSVGQGSPYEQYF
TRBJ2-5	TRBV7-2	CASSLVYAGGETQYF
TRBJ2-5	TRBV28	CASSSSVVGQETQYF
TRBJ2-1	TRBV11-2	CASSLGAEGNEQFF
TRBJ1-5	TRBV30	CAAGRNSNQPQHF
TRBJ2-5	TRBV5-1	CASSRGGASIQETQYF
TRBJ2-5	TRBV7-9	CATEGDRDQETQYF
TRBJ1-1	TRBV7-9	CASSFPNTEAFF
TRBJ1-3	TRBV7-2	CASSLGSGGKDGNTIYF